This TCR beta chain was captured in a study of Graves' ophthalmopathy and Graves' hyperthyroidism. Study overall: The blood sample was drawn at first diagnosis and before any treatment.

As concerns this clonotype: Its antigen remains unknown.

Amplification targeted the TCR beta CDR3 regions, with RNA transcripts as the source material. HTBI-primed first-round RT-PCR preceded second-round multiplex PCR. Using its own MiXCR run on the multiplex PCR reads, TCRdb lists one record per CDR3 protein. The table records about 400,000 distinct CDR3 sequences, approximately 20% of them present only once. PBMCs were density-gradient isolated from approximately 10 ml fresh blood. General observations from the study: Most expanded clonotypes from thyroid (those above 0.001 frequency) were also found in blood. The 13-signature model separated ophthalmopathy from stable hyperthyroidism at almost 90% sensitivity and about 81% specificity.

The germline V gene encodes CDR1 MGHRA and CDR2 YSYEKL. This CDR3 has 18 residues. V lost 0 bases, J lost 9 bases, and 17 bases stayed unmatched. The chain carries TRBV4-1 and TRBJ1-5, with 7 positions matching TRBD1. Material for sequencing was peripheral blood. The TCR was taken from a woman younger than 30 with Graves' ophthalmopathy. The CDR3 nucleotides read TGCGCCAGCAGCCAAGATACAGGGGACCGGACCCCCTTCTGGCCCCAGCATTTT. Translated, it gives CASSQDTGDRTPFWPQHF.